These 20 T cell receptor beta chains originate from one sample sequenced in a study of T cells after yellow fever vaccination. TCRdb re-analysed the 5' RACE reads in MiXCR, keeping a single row per CDR3 protein. The data contain approximately 510,000 distinct CDR3 sequences, less than 25% of them singletons. The starting material was PBMCs, obtained approximately 22 days after the first yellow fever vaccination. These receptors originate from a man aged 18 to 30 who received the YFV17D yellow fever vaccine.

There are a few counts of this clonotype. The genes are TRBV29-1 and TRBJ1-5; maybe TRBD1 (6 bases). CDR3 length: 14 residues. Germline-derived CDR1 and CDR2 are SQVTM and ANQGSEA. V was trimmed by 7 bases and J by 0 bases, leaving 13 bases between them. Here the CDR3 DNA reads TGCAGCGCCGCTCAGGGGAATAGCAATCAGCCCCAGCATTTT. Translated: CSAAQGNSNQPQHF.

This clonotype showed up just a few times. This chain connects TRBV18 to TRBJ1-5, with no clear D. Germline-derived CDR1 and CDR2 are KGHSH and LQKENI. Between the trimmed V and J ends, which lost 1 base and 2 bases, there was a span of 6 bases. The CDR3 is made up of 14 amino acids. The CDR3 reads CASSPREGNQPQHF. For the CDR3, the DNA is TGTGCCAGCTCACCACGGGAGGGCAATCAGCCCCAGCATTTT.

This clonotype was observed a few times. The V and J genes are TRBV2 and TRBJ2-5; 11 nucleotides match TRBD2. There are 14 residues in the CDR3. The germline V gene encodes CDR1 SNHLY and CDR2 FYNNEI. Trimming took 8 bases from V and 4 from J; bases not matched to a gene: 6. This CDR3 reads CASPPTSGGETQYF. The CDR3 DNA reads TGTGCCAGCCCCCCAACTAGCGGGGGAGAGACCCAGTACTTC. Drawing the rest from reference TRBV2 and TRBJ2-5, the complete variable domain is EPEVTQTPSHQVTQMGQEVILRCVPISNHLYFYWYRQILGQKVEFLVSFYNNEISEKSEIFDDQFSVERPDGSNFTLKIRSTKLEDSAMYFCASPPTSGGETQYFGPGTRLLVL.

This sequence joins TRBV15 and TRBJ2-5; 14 nucleotides line up with TRBD2. V dropped 5 bases and J dropped 5; count of bases not matched to a gene: 4. Germline V gene sequence: CDR1 LNHNV, CDR2 YYDKDF (reference sequence). The CDR3 spans 15 residues. DNA of the CDR3: TGTGCCACCAGCGGACTAGCGGGGGGTTTGGAGACCCAGTACTTC. It specifies CATSGLAGGLETQYF.

Only a few counts were recorded for this clonotype. The gene calls are TRBV4-1 and TRBJ2-1; D perhaps matches TRBD2 (5 bases). V lost 2 bases and J 0 bases, leaving 14 bases between the germline ends. Germline V lookup: CDR1 MGHRA, CDR2 YSYEKL. This CDR3 spans 17 amino acids. The DNA for the CDR3 is TGCGCCAGCAGCCAATTCCCGGAGGCGAGCTCCTACAATGAGCAGTTCTTC. Its translation: CASSQFPEASSYNEQFF.

In this sample, this clonotype turned up many times. The rearrangement links TRBV10-3 to TRBJ2-5, with D possibly being TRBD1 (5 bases). With 6 bases removed from V and 2 bases from J, the gap between germline ends came to 13 bases. The CDR3 is 14 amino acids. CDR1 and CDR2 (germline): ENHRY, SYGVKD. The CDR3 coding sequence is TGTGCCATCAGCAGGGCGACCCTACAAGAGACCCAGTACTTC. Amino acids: CAISRATLQETQYF.

The chain couples TRBV5-1 to TRBJ2-3, with 11 bases lining up with TRBD2. CDR1 is SGHRS, CDR2 YFSETQ, per germline. Trimming at V came to 7 bases and at J to 6 bases, leaving 4 bases not matched to a gene. The CDR3 is 13 residues long. CDR3: CASASGGSDTQYF. CDR3 in DNA: TGCGCCAGCGCTAGCGGGGGGTCGGATACGCAGTATTTT.

J is TRBJ2-5 and V is TRBV28; D call uncertain. This CDR3 comprises 12 residues. Germline lookup yields CDR1 MDHEN and CDR2 SYDVKM. The V end lost 5 bases, the J end lost 5 bases, and 9 bases lay between the germline ends. This CDR3 is CASSPPEETQYF. In DNA, the CDR3 is TGTGCCAGCAGTCCCCCGGAGGAGACCCAGTACTTC.

This clonotype was observed a handful of times. The rearrangement links TRBV7-8 to TRBJ1-1, with D possibly matching TRBD1 (6 bases). V lost 5 bases and J lost 11, with 15 bases in between. This CDR3 comprises 12 residues. Germline CDR1 SGHVS, CDR2 FQNEAQ. The CDR3 loop is CASSNRTVRAFF. CDR3 in DNA: TGTGCCAGCAGCAACCGGACAGTGCGGGCTTTCTTT.

This clonotype was seen more than once but under ten times. The rearrangement links TRBV4-1 to TRBJ2-1; 15 bases align to TRBD2. There are 16 residues in the CDR3. Germline V CDR1 and CDR2: MGHRA, YSYEKL. Trimming cost V 3 bases and J 5 bases; bases outside gene matches: 2. CDR3 nucleotide sequence: TGCGCCAGCAGCCAGAGGACTAGCGGGGGGGACAATGAGCAGTTCTTC. Amino acid sequence: CASSQRTSGGDNEQFF.

V and J are TRBV28 and TRBJ2-7; 9 bases agree with TRBD1. The CDR3 length is 15 residues. The ends lost 7 bases at V and 5 bases at J; junction bases unmatched: 12. Per the germline V gene, CDR1 is MDHEN and CDR2 is SYDVKM. This CDR3 is CASTGGQGWNNEQYV. In DNA form, the CDR3 reads TGTGCCAGCACAGGCGGACAGGGGTGGAATAACGAGCAGTACGTC.

This clonotype was seen repeatedly, ten times or more. The rearrangement links TRBV24-1 to TRBJ2-3, with 9 bases matching TRBD1. Germline V gives CDR1 KGHDR, CDR2 SFDVKD. V shed 3 bases and J 4 bases; nucleotides not matched to a gene: 7. This CDR3 is built from 16 residues. The CDR3 spells CATSDRTGGAPDTQYF. In DNA form, the CDR3 reads TGTGCCACCAGTGATCGCACAGGGGGCGCCCCAGATACGCAGTATTTT.

This clonotype was detected only a few times. The chain uses TRBV2 and TRBJ1-6; D is unresolved. V was clipped by 6 bases and J by 7 bases, with 4 bases between them. In germline, CDR1 is SNHLY, CDR2 FYNNEI. The CDR3 extends over 11 amino acids. The CDR3: CASRGNSPLHF. CDR3 in DNA: TGTGCCAGCAGGGGAAATTCACCCCTCCACTTT.

CDR3 in amino acids: CASSGGRDRGHNEQFF. CDR3 in DNA: TGTGCCAGCAGTGGCGGTCGGGACAGGGGACACAATGAGCAGTTCTTC. The chain carries TRBV2 and TRBJ2-1; 10 bases map to TRBD1. The CDR3 loop spans 16 amino acids. Germline CDR1 and CDR2: SNHLY and FYNNEI. V trimming: 4 bases; J trimming: 5 bases; junction bases outside the gene matches: 8.

J is TRBJ1-5 and V is TRBV20-1; D remains ambiguous. This CDR3 is 16 amino acids long. Per the germline V gene, CDR1 is DFQATT and CDR2 is SNEGSKA (reference sequence). V lost 4 bases and J lost 1, with 17 bases in between. CDR3 residues: CSAIDGPIASNQPQHF. The CDR3 coding sequence is TGCAGTGCTATCGACGGGCCCATAGCGAGCAATCAGCCCCAGCATTTT.

V usage is TRBV3-1 and J usage is TRBJ2-1, with D perhaps given as TRBD1 or TRBD2 (5 bases each). The CDR3 runs to 15 residues. V was clipped by 3 bases and J by 2 bases, with 11 bases between them. Germline-derived CDR1 and CDR2 are LGHDT and YNNKEL (reference sequence). The CDR3: CASSQNEGPYNEQFF. CDR3 DNA sequence: TGTGCCAGCAGCCAGAATGAGGGGCCCTACAATGAGCAGTTCTTC.

The chain joins TRBV4-3 to TRBJ2-3, with 7 bases fitting TRBD1. V lost 0 bases, J lost 7 bases, and 13 bases stayed unmatched. The CDR3 has 17 residues. Germline V gene lookup returns CDR1 LGHNA and CDR2 YSLEER. CDR3 protein: CASSQDPGTERANTQYF. As DNA, the CDR3 is TGCGCCAGCAGCCAAGATCCAGGGACAGAGCGTGCGAATACGCAGTATTTT.

CDR3 loop: CASSLAWTGGTGELFF. CDR3 coding DNA: TGTGCCAGCAGCTTAGCCTGGACTGGAGGGACCGGGGAGCTGTTTTTT. The chain joins TRBV7-2 to TRBJ2-2; weak D call: TRBD2 (6 bases). The V end was cut by 0 bases, the J end by 5 bases, with 13 bases between. The CDR3 has 16 residues. The V gene's germline CDR1 is SGHTA and CDR2 FQGNSA.

V gene TRBV20-1 combines with J gene TRBJ1-4; 11 nucleotides align to TRBD1. Germline-derived CDR1 and CDR2 are DFQATT and SNEGSKA (reference sequence). Unmatched junction bases numbered 2, after V lost 2 bases and J lost 6 bases. CDR3 length: 14 residues. As DNA, the CDR3 is TGCAGTGCTAGATGGGACAGGGGGTATGAAAAACTGTTTTTT. Translated: CSARWDRGYEKLFF.

This clonotype was found a few times. The chain combines TRBV20-1 with TRBJ1-1; no definite D call. CDR3 length: 12 amino acids. Germline lookup yields CDR1 DFQATT and CDR2 SNEGSKA (reference sequence). V was shortened by 0 bases and J by 4 bases, with 6 bases between the two germline ends. The CDR3 region is CSAREGSTEAFF. CDR3 coding DNA: TGCAGTGCTAGAGAGGGGAGCACTGAAGCTTTCTTT.